In its sample, the clone carrying this T cell receptor beta chain was seen a few times. The PCR employed 60 Vbeta primers together with 13 Jbeta primers. Sequencing was performed with immunoSEQ multiplex PCR; in TCRdb, only in-frame clones are kept and a portion is missing. This sample carries 150,000 to 200,000 clones, 71% of them seen once, and the ten largest clones take about 2.7%. These data come from a study of cytomegalovirus exposure and HLA in healthy donors. Germline V gives CDR1 MGHRA, CDR2 YSYEKL. V lost 0 bases, J lost 5 bases, and 6 bases stayed unmatched. The CDR3 loop spans 15 amino acids.

The V and J genes are TRBV4-1 and TRBJ1-1, with TRBD1 matching 7 bases. Sequencing input: PBMCs. The receptor was isolated from a woman in her 30s in good health and CMV-seronegative. CDR3 bases: TGCGCCAGCAGCCAAGATGTTCCAGGGGGGACTGAAGCTTTCTTT. Translation: CASSQDVPGGTEAFF.